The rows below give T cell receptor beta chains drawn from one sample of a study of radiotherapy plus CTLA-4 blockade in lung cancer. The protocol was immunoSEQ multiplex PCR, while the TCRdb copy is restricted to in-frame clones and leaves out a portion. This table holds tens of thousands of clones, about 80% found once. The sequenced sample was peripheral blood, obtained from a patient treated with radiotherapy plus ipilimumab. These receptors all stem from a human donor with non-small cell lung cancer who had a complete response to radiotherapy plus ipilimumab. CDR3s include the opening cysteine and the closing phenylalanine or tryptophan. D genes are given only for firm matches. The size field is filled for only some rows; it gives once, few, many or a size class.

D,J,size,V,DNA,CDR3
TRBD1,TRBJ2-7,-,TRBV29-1,TGCAGCGTTCACCCGACAGGGTCGGGGGAGCAGTACTTC,CSVHPTGSGEQYF
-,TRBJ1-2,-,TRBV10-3,TGTGCCATCAGTGAGTCACGATGGGATGGCTACACCTTC,CAISESRWDGYTF
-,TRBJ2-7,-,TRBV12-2,TGTGCAAGTCGCGCACCCTGGGGCAGGTCTATCTACGAGCAGTACTTC,CASRAPWGRSIYEQYF
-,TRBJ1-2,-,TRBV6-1,TGTGCCAGCAGTGACGCGATAAAAGCTAACTATGGCTACACCTTC,CASSDAIKANYGYTF
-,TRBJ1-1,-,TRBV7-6,TGTGCCAGCAGCTTAGACAGCTCCAGGGGAACTGAAGCTTTCTTT,CASSLDSSRGTEAFF
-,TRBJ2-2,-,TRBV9,TGTGCCAGCAGCCCAACTTTGGGGGGAGGAGGGAACACCGGGGAGCTGTTTTTT,CASSPTLGGGGNTGELFF
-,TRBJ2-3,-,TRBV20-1,TGCAGTGCGCCGACCACAGATACGCAGTATTTT,CSAPTTDTQYF
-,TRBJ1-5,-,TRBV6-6,TGTGCCAGCAGTTCCAGTTCCGTGTCAGGTTTTCAGCCCCAGCATTTT,CASSSSSVSGFQPQHF
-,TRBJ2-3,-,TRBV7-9,TGTGCCAGCAGCTTATACAGGGTGGCTAGCACAGATACGCAGTATTTT,CASSLYRVASTDTQYF
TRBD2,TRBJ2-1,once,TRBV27,TGTGCCAGCAGCCCGACTAGCGGGAGGAACAATGAGCAGTTCTTC,CASSPTSGRNNEQFF
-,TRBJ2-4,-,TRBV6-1,TGTGCCAGCGTTGGGGTATGGGGAAACATTCAGTACTTC,CASVGVWGNIQYF
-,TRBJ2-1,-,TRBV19,TGTGCCAGTAGTATTAGTCGGGACGGTGAGCAGTTCTTC,CASSISRDGEQFF
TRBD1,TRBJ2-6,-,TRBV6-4,TGTGCCAGCAGCCGGGACAGGCTCTCTGGGGCCAACGTCCTGACTTTC,CASSRDRLSGANVLTF
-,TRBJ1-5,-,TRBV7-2,TGTGCCAGCAGCCCTCAGGGAAGCAATAGGCCCCAGCATTTT,CASSPQGSNRPQHF
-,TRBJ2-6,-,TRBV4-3,TGCGCCAGCAGCCAAGGTATGGGGGCCAACGTCCTGACTTTC,CASSQGMGANVLTF
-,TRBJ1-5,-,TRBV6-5,TGTGCCAGCAGCGTTACCGGGACGGACAATCAGCCCCAGCATTTT,CASSVTGTDNQPQHF
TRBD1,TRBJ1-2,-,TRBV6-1,TGTGCCACCAACGTTGAGGGACAGGGCTATGGCTACACCTTC,CATNVEGQGYGYTF
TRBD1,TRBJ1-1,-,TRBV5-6,TGTGCCAGCAGCCCCTTCAGGGGGAGGGGGACTGAAGCTTTCTTT,CASSPFRGRGTEAFF
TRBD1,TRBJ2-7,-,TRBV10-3,TGTGCCATCAGTGCCGGACAGGGAAACATCTACGAGCAGTACTTC,CAISAGQGNIYEQYF
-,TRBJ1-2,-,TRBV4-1,TGCGCCAGCAGCCCCCCCCAGATAACATCTGATGGCTACACCTTC,CASSPPQITSDGYTF
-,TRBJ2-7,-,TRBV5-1,TGCGCCAGCAGCTTAAACAGGGACGAGCAGTACTTC,CASSLNRDEQYF
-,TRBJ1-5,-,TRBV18,TGTGCCAGCTCACCACAATCACACACTATCGGACAGCCCCAGCATTTT,CASSPQSHTIGQPQHF
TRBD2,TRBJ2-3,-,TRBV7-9,TGTGCCAGCAGCTCCTCACTAGCGGGAGTGGGAGATACGCAGTATTTT,CASSSSLAGVGDTQYF
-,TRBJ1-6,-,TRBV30,TGTGCCTGGAGTTCCGACAGAGGGAGCTCCTATAATTCACCCCTCCACTTT,CAWSSDRGSSYNSPLHF
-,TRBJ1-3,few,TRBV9,TGTGCCAGCAGCGTAGAGGGGGCTGGAAACACCATATATTTT,CASSVEGAGNTIYF
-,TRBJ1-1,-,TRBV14,TGTGCCAGCAGCCAAGTAGGCGAAGCTTTCTTT,CASSQVGEAFF
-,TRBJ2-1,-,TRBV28,TGTGCCAGCAGTTCGGGACCCCTTTACAATGAGCAGTTCTTC,CASSSGPLYNEQFF
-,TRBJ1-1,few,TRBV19,TGTGCCAGTAGTACTACGGGCCTTACGACGGCTGAAGCTTTCTTT,CASSTTGLTTAEAFF
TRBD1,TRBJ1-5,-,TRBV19,TGTGCCAGTAGCAGGACAGGGCAGAGCAATCAGCCCCAGCATTTT,CASSRTGQSNQPQHF
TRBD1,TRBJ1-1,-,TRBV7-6,TGTGCCAGCAGCCCACGACAGGGAGGGGACACTGAAGCTTTCTTT,CASSPRQGGDTEAFF
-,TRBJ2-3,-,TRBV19,TGTGCCAGTACCGCCGGGGCCTTCACAGATACGCAGTATTTT,CASTAGAFTDTQYF
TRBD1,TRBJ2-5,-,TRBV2,TGTGCCAGCAAGGGACAGATCCAAGAGACCCAGTACTTC,CASKGQIQETQYF
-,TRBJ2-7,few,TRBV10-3,TGTGCCATCAGTGATCTCTCCGAGCAGTACTTC,CAISDLSEQYF
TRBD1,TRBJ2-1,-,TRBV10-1,TGCGCCAGCAGCCGCGGACAGGGGATCTATGAGCAGTTCTTC,CASSRGQGIYEQFF
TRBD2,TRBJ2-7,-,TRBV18,TGTGCCAGCTCACCCGGACTAGCGGGCCCCTACGAGCAGTACTTC,CASSPGLAGPYEQYF
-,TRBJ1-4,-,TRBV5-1,TGCGCCAGCAGCCCCTACCCCGCCGGGGACACAACTAATGAAAAACTGTTTTTT,CASSPYPAGDTTNEKLFF
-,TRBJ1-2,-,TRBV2,TGTGCCAGCAGTGAAGCGCTTGCCCAGGGAGGGAGCTACACCTTC,CASSEALAQGGSYTF
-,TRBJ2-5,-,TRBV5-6,TGTGCCAGCAGCTTGGCCCGGACGGAAGAGACCCAGTACTTC,CASSLARTEETQYF
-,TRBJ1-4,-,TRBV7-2,TGTGCCAGCAGCCCCAGGACAGCTTATAATGAAAAACTGTTTTTT,CASSPRTAYNEKLFF
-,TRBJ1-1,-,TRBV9,TGTGCCAGCAGCACCGGCCAGGGGAACACTGAAGCTTTCTTT,CASSTGQGNTEAFF
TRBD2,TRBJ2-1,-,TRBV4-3,TGCGCCAGCAGCCAGGCTCCTCCCACTAGCGGGGGCAGGAATGAGCAGTTCTTC,CASSQAPPTSGGRNEQFF
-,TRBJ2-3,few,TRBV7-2,TGTGCCAGCAGCTTAGCTCTACCCCTTCTCACAGATACGCAGTATTTT,CASSLALPLLTDTQYF
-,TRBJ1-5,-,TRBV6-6,TGTGCCAGCAGTTACTCGAGGGATACTAAAAATCAGCCCCAGCATTTT,CASSYSRDTKNQPQHF
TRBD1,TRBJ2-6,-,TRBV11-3,TGTGCCAGCAGCAGATCGGGACAGGGCGCTGGGGCCAACGTCCTGACTTTC,CASSRSGQGAGANVLTF
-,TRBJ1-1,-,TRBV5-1,TGCGCCAGCAGACCAAGGTCAGGGGCCACTGAAGCTTTCTTT,CASRPRSGATEAFF
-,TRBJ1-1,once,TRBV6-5,TGTGCCAGCAGTTACAGGGGAGGAGGGGGGAACACTGAAGCTTTCTTT,CASSYRGGGGNTEAFF
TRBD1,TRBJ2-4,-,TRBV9,TGTGCCAGCAGCGTAGACCCGGGACAGGGAGGATGGGCCAAAAACATTCAGTACTTC,CASSVDPGQGGWAKNIQYF
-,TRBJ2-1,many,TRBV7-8,TGTGCCAGCAGCCCAATCAGGCTTGTGGGAAGGAATGAGCAGTTCTTC,CASSPIRLVGRNEQFF
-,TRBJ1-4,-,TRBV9,TGTGCCAGCAGCCTTGGGACTCCGGACGCTAATGAAAAACTGTTTTTT,CASSLGTPDANEKLFF
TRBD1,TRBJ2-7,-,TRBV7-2,TGTGCCAGCAGCTTAGGATCAGTGGCAGGGGGCTACGAGCAGTACTTC,CASSLGSVAGGYEQYF
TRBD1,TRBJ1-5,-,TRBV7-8,TGTGCCAGCAGTACAGGGGACAATCAGCCCCAGCATTTT,CASSTGDNQPQHF
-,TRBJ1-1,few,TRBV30,TGTGCCTGGAGTGTAAACCAAGTGCAAGCTTTCTTT,CAWSVNQVQAFF
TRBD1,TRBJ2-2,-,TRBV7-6,TGTGCCAGCAGCTTAGGGGGACAGGGGGCCGGGGAGCTGTTTTTT,CASSLGGQGAGELFF
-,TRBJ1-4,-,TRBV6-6,TGTGCCAGCAGTTACGCCGAGAGGCGTAATGAAAAACTGTTTTTT,CASSYAERRNEKLFF
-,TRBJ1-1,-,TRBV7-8,TGTGCCAGCAGCCAGCAACACAGCACTGAAGCTTTCTTT,CASSQQHSTEAFF
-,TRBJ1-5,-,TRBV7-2,TGTGCCAGCAGCTTGGGACACCGCGTCAATCAGCCCCAGCATTTT,CASSLGHRVNQPQHF
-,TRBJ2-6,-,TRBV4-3,TGCGCCAGCAGCTCGCGGTCGAGTGTAAGCTCTGGGGCCAACGTCCTGACTTTC,CASSSRSSVSSGANVLTF
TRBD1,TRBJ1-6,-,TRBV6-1,TGTGCCAGCATCTCGACAGGGTTTAATTCACCCCTCCACTTT,CASISTGFNSPLHF